Many counts were recorded for the clone carrying this T cell receptor (beta chain). Described time point: persistent/refractory GD, antithyroid drugs over 5 years with positive TRAb. There was RNA extracted from PBMCs, and the TCR library was made from it. With iRepertoire HTBI primers and Arm-PCR of CDR3 regions, TCR beta libraries were built. TCRdb itself ran the multiplex PCR reads through MiXCR, one entry per CDR3 protein. The data contain almost 350,000 distinct CDR3 sequences, about 20% of them singletons. The sample is drawn from a study of regulatory T cells in long-lasting Graves disease. Germline CDR1 is GTSNPN and CDR2 is SVGIG (reference sequence). CDR3 length equals 14 residues. Trimming shortened V by 0 bases and J by 7 bases, and 13 bases separated the two germline ends.

The specimen comprised peripheral blood mononuclear cells (PBMCs), sampled when the disease was refractory, from a patient treated with antithyroid drugs. This sequence joins TRBV30 and TRBJ1-5; a weak D match, TRBD1 (5 bases). The clonotype originates from a female donor with Graves disease. The CDR3 nucleotides read TGTGCCTGGAGTGTGGATCTCGGGGGACAGCCCCAGCATTTT. Translation: CAWSVDLGGQPQHF.